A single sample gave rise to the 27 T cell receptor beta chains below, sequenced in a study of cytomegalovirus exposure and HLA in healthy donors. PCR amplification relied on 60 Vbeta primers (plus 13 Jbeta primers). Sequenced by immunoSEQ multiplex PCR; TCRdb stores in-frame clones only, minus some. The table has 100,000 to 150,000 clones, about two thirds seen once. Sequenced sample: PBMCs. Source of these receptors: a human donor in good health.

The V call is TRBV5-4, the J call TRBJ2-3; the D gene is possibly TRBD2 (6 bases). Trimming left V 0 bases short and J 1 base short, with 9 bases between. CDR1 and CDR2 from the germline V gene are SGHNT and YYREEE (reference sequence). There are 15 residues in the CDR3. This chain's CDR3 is CASSLVSGRTDTQYF. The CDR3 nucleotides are TGTGCCAGCAGCTTGGTTAGCGGCCGCACAGATACGCAGTATTTT.

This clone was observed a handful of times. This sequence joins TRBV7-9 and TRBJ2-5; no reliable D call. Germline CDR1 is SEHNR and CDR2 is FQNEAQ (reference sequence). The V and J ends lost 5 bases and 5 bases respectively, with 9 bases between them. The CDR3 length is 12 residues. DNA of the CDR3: TGTGCCAGCAGCCTTGGAGTGGAGACCCAGTACTTC. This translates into CASSLGVETQYF.

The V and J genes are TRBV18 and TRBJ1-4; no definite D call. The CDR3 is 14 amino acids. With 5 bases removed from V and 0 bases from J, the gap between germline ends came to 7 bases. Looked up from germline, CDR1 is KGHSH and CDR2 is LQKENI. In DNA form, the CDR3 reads TGTGCCAGCTCATCAGGAACAACTAATGAAAAACTGTTTTTT. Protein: CASSSGTTNEKLFF.

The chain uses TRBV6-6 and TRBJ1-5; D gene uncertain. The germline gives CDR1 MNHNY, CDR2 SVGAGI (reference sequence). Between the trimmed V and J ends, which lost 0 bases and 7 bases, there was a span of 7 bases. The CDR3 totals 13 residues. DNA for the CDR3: TGTGCCAGCAGTTACTCGGTGGGCCAGCCCCAGCATTTT. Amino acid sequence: CASSYSVGQPQHF.

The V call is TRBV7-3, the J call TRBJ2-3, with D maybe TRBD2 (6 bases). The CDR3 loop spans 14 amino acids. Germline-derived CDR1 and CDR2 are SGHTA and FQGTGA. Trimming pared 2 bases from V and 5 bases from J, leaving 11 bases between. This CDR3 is CASSLGGVKDTQYF. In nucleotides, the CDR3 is TGTGCCAGCAGCTTAGGAGGGGTGAAAGATACGCAGTATTTT.

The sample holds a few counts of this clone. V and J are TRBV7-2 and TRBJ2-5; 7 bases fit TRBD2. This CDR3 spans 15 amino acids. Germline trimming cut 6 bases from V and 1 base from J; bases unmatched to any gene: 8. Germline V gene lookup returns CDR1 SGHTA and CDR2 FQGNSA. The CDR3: CASRLGRGSQETQYF. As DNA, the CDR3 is TGTGCCAGCAGACTAGGGCGGGGGTCCCAAGAGACCCAGTACTTC.

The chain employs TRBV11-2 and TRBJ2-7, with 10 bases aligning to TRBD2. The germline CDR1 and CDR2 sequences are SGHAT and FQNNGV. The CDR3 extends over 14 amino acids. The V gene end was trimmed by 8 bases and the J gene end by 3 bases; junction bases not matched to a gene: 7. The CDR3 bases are TGTGCCAGCGGTACTAGCGGGATCATCTACGAGCAGTACTTC. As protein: CASGTSGIIYEQYF.

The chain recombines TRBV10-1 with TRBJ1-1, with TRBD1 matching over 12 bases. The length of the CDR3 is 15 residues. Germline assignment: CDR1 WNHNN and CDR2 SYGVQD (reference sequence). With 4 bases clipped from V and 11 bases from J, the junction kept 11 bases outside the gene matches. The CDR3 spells CASSGPGQGASWAFF. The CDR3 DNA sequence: TGCGCCAGCAGTGGTCCGGGACAGGGGGCATCGTGGGCTTTCTTT.

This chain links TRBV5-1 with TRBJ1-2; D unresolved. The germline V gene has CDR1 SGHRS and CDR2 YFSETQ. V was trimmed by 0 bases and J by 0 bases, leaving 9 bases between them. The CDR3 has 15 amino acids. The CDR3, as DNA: TGCGCCAGCAGCTTGGGACCAGAGGCTAACTATGGCTACACCTTC. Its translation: CASSLGPEANYGYTF.

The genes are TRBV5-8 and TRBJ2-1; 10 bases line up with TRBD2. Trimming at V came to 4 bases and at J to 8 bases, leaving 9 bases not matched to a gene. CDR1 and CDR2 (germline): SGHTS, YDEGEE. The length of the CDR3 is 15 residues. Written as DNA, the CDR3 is TGTGCCAGCAGCCTAGCGGGGGCCCCCTTCTATGAGCAGTTCTTC. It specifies CASSLAGAPFYEQFF.

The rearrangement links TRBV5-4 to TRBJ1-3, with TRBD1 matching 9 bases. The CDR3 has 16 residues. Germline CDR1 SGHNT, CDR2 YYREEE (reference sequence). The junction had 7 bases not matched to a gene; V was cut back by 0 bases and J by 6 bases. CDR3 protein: CASSLASGQGQNTIYF. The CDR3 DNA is TGTGCCAGCAGCTTGGCCTCGGGACAGGGACAAAACACCATATATTTT.

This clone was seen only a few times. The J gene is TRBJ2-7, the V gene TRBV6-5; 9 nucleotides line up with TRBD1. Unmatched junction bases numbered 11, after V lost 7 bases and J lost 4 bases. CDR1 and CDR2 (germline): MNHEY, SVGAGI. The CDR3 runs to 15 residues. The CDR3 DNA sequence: TGTGCCAGCATTGCTTCCGGGACAGGGTCTTACGAGCAGTACTTC. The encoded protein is CASIASGTGSYEQYF.

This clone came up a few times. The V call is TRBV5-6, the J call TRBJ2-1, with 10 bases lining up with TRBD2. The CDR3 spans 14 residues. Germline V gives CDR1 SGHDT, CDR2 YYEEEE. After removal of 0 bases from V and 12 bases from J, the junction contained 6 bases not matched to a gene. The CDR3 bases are TGTGCCAGCAGCTTGGAGCGAGCGGGGGGGCGGCAGTTCTTC. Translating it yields CASSLERAGGRQFF.

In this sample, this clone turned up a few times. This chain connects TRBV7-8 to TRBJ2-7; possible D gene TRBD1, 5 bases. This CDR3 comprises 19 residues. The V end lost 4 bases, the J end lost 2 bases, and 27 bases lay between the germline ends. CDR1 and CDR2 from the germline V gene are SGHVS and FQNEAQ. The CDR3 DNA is TGTGCCAGCAGCTCTCAACTCAGGGAACCACAATATAGGACCTACGAGCAGTACTTC. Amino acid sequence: CASSSQLREPQYRTYEQYF.

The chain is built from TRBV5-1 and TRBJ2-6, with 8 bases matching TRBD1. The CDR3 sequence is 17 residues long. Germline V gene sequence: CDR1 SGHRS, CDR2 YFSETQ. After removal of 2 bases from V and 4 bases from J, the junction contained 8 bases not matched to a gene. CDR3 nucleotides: TGCGCCAGCAGCTTTTCCGGACAGGGTGGAGGGGCCAACGTCCTGACTTTC. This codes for CASSFSGQGGGANVLTF.

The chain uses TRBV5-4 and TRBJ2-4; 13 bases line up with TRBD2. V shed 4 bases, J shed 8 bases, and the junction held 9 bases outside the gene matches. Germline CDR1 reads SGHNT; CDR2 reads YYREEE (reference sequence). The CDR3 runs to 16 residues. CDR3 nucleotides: TGTGCCAGCAGCGGAACTAGCGGGGGGGCATGGGACATTCAGTACTTC. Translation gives CASSGTSGGAWDIQYF.

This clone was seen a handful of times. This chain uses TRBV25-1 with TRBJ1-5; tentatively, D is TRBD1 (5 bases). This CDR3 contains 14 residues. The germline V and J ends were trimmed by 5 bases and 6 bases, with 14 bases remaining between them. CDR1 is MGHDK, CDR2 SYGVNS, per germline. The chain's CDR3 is CASSSWGQGQPQHF. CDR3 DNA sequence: TGTGCCAGCAGTTCATGGGGCCAGGGTCAGCCCCAGCATTTT.

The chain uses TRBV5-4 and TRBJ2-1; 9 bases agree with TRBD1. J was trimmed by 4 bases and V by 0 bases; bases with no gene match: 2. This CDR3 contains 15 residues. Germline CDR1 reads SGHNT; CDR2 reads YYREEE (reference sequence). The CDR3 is CASSLVGTGYNEQFF. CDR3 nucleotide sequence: TGTGCCAGCAGCTTGGTAGGGACAGGGTACAATGAGCAGTTCTTC.

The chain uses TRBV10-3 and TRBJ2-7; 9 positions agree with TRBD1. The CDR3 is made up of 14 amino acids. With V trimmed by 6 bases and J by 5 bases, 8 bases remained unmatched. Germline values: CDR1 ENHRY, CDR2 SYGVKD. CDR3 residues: CAISQTGGRNEQYF. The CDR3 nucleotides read TGTGCCATCAGCCAAACAGGGGGCAGGAACGAGCAGTACTTC.

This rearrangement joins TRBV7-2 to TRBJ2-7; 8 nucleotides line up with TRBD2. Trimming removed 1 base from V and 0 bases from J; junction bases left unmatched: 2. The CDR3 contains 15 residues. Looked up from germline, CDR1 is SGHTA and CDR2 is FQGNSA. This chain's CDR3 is CASSLVSGSSYEQYF. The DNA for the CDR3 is TGTGCCAGCAGCTTAGTCAGCGGGAGCTCCTACGAGCAGTACTTC.

The CDR3 sequence is CATSTRTGNVYEQYF. CDR3 in DNA: TGTGCCACCAGCACTCGGACAGGGAACGTGTACGAGCAGTACTTC. The chain carries TRBV15 and TRBJ2-7, with TRBD1 matching 8 bases. V was pared by 4 bases and J by 4 bases, with 9 bases of the junction left unmatched. Germline CDR1 reads LNHNV; CDR2 reads YYDKDF (reference sequence). There are 15 residues in the CDR3.

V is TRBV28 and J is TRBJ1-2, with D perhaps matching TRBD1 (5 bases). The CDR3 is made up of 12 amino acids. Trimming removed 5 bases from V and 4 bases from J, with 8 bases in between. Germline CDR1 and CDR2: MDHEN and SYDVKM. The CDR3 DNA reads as TGTGCCAGCAGTCCCGACAGCTATGGCTACACCTTC. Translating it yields CASSPDSYGYTF.

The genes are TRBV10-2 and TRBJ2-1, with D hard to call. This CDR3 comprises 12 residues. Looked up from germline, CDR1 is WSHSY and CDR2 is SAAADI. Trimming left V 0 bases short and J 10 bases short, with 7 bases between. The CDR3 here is CASSESLEEQFF. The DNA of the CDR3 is TGCGCCAGCAGTGAGTCTCTTGAGGAGCAGTTCTTC.

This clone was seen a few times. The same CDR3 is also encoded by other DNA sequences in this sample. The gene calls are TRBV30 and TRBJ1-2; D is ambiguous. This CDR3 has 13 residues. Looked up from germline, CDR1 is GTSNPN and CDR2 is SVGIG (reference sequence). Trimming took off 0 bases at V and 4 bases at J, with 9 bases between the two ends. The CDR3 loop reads CAWSVRGSYGYTF. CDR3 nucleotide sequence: TGTGCCTGGAGTGTACGGGGTAGCTATGGCTACACCTTC. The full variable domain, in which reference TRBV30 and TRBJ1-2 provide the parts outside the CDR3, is SQTIHQWPATLVQPVGSPLSLECTVEGTSNPNLYWYRQAAGRGLQLLFYSVGIGQISSEVPQNLSASRPQDRQFILSSKKLLLSDSGFYLCAWSVRGSYGYTFGSGTRLTVV.

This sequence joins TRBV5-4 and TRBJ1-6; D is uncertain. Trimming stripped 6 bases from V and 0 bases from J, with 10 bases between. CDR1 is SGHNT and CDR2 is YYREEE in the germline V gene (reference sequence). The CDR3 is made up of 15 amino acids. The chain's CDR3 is CASTEPGSYNSPLHF. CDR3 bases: TGTGCCAGCACCGAACCGGGCTCCTATAATTCACCCCTCCACTTT.

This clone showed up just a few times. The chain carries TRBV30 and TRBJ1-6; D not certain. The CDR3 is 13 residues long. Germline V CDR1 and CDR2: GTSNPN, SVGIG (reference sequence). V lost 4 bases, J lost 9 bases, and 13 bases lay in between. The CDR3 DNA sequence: TGTGCCTGGATCCCCTTACTCGGTTCACCCCTCCACTTT. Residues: CAWIPLLGSPLHF. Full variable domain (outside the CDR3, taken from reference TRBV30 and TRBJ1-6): SQTIHQWPATLVQPVGSPLSLECTVEGTSNPNLYWYRQAAGRGLQLLFYSVGIGQISSEVPQNLSASRPQDRQFILSSKKLLLSDSGFYLCAWIPLLGSPLHFGNGTRLTVT.

The CDR3 sequence is CASSLYGQGANQPQHF. The CDR3 nucleotides read TGTGCCAGCAGTTTGTACGGACAGGGGGCGAATCAGCCCCAGCATTTT. The chain has TRBV27 and TRBJ1-5; the match to TRBD1 covers 11 bases. The CDR3 sequence is 16 residues long. The germline gives CDR1 MNHEY, CDR2 SMNVEV (reference sequence). V trimming: 3 bases; J trimming: 4 bases; junction bases outside the gene matches: 5.